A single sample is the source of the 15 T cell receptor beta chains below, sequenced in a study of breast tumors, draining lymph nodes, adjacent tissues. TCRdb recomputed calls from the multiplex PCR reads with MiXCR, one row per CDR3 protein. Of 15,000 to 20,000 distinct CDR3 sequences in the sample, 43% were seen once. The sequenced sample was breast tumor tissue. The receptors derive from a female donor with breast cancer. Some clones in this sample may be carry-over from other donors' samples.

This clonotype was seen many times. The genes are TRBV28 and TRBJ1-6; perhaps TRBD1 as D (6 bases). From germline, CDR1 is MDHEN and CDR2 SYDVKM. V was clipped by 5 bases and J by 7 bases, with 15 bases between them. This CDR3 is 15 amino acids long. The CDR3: CASSGGRGGNSPLHF. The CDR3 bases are TGTGCCAGCAGTGGTGGCAGGGGCGGCAATTCACCCCTCCACTTT.

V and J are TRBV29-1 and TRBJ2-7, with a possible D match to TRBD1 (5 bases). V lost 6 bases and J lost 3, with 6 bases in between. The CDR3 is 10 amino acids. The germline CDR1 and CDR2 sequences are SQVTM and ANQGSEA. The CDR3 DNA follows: TGCAGCGTAGGGGACTACGAGCAGTACTTC. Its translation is CSVGDYEQYF.

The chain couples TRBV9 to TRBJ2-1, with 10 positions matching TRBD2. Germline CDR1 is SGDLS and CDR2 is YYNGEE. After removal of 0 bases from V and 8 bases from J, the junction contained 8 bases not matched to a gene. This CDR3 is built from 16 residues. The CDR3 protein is CASSVEGSSGSYEQFF. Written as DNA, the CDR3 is TGTGCCAGCAGCGTAGAGGGGTCTAGCGGGAGTTATGAGCAGTTCTTC.

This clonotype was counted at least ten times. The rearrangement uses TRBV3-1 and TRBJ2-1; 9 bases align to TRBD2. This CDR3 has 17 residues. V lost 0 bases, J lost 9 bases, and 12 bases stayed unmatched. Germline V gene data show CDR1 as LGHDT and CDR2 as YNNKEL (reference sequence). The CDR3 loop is CASSQDPGGGRGGEQFF. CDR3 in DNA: TGTGCCAGCAGCCAAGATCCGGGCGGCGGGAGGGGGGGTGAGCAGTTCTTC.

For the CDR3, the DNA is TGTGCCAGCGTCTGGGGTACAGGGAGTGGGCCTGGGGCCAACGTCCTGACTTTC. This gives the protein CASVWGTGSGPGANVLTF. The rearrangement uses TRBV7-9 and TRBJ2-6; D is perhaps TRBD1 (6 bases). Germline CDR1 reads SEHNR; CDR2 reads FQNEAQ (reference sequence). Trimming left V 8 bases short and J 2 bases short, with 22 bases between. CDR3 length: 18 residues. Complete variable domain (other parts from reference TRBV7-9 and TRBJ2-6): DTGVSQNPRHKITKRGQNVTFRCDPISEHNRLYWYRQTLGQGPEFLTYFQNEAQLEKSRLLSDRFSAERPKGSFSTLEIQRTEQGDSAMYLCASVWGTGSGPGANVLTFGAGSRLTVL.

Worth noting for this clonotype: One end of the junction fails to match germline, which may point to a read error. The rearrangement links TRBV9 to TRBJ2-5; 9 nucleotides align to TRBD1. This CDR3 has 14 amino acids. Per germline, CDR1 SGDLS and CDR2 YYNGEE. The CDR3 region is CASSKTGGKETQHF. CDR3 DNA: TGTGCCAGCAGCAAAACAGGGGGCAAGGAGACCCAGCACTTC.

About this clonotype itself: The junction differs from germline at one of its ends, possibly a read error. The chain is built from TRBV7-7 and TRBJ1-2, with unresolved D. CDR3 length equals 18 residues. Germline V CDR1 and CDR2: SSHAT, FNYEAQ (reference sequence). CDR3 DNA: TGTGCTAGCAGCTCCCCGGGAAAGGAGGGCCGAAACCTCTATGGCTACACCTTC. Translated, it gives CASSSPGKEGRNLYGYTF.

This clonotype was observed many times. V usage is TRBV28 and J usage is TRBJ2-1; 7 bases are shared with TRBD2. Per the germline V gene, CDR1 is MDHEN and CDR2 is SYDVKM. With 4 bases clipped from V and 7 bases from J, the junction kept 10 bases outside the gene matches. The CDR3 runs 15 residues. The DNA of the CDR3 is TGTGCCAGCAGTTCCCTAGCGGAGGCGGGAAATGAGCAGTTCTTC. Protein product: CASSSLAEAGNEQFF.

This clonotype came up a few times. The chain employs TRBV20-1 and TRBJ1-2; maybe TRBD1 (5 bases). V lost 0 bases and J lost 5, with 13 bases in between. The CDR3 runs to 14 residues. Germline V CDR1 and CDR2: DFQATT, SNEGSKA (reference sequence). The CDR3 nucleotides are TGCAGTGCTAGAGATCAGGGTGGGGGTTATGGCTACACCTTC. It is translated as CSARDQGGGYGYTF.

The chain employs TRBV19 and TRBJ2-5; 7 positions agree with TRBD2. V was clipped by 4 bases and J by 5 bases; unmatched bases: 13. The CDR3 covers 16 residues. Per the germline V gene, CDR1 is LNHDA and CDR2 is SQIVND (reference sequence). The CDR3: CASSTPQGGVEETQYF. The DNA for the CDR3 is TGTGCCAGTAGTACCCCCCAGGGAGGGGTGGAGGAGACCCAGTACTTC.

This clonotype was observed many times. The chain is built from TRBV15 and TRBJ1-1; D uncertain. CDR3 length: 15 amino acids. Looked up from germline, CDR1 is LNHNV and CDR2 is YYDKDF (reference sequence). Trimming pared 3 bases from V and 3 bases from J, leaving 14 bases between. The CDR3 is CATSSRWAADTEAFF. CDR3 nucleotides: TGTGCCACCAGCAGTCGCTGGGCTGCTGACACTGAAGCTTTCTTT.

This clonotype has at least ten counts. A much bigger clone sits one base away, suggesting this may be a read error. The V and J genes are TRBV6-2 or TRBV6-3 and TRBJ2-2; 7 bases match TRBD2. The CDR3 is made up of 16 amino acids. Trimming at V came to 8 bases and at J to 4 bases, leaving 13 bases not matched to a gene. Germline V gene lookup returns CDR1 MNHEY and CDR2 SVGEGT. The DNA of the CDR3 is TGTGCCAGCCGGCCTAGCGGTCACGGGGCCACCGGGGAGCTGTTTTTT. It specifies CASRPSGHGATGELFF.

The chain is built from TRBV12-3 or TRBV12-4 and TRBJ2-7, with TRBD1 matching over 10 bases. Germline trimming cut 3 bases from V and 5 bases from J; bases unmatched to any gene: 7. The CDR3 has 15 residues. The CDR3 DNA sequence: TGTGCCAGCAGTTTCGAGACAGGGGGCAGAAACGAGCAGTACTTC. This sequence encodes CASSFETGGRNEQYF.

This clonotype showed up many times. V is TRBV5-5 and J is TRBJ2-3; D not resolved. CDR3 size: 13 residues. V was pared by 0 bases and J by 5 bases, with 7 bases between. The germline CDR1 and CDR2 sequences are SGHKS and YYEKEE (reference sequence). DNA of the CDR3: TGTGCCAGCAGCTTGGGCCGCATAGATACGCAGTATTTT. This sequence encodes CASSLGRIDTQYF.

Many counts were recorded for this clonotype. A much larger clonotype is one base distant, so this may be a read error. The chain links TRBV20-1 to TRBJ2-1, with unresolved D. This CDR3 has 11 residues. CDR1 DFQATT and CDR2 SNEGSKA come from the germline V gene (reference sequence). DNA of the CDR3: TGCAGTGCCCCGGCCTACAATGAGCAGTCCTTC. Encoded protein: CSAPAYNEQSF.